This T cell receptor beta chain emerged from a study of Ad26.COV2.S vaccination and SARS-CoV-2 variants. Libraries were prepared by immunoSEQ multiplex PCR; TCRdb keeps only in-frame clonotypes and omits some of them. The table includes about 390,000 clones, approximately 90% detected once. The J segment lost 8 bases and the V segment lost 6 bases, leaving 10 bases of the junction unmatched. The CDR3 consists of 15 residues. CDR1 is MNHEY and CDR2 is SVGAGI in the germline V gene. As for treatment: about 20 received Ad26.COV2.S at low or high dose, single or two shots; 5 received placebo; per-sample allocation not given. All samples were drawn on day 63, counting from the first vaccine or placebo injection.

The rearrangement joins TRBV6-5 to TRBJ2-1; 10 bases fit TRBD2. The TCR was taken from a person aged 18-60 years who received the Ad26.COV2.S COVID-19 vaccine or a placebo. The sequenced sample was peripheral blood, obtained in a trial of Ad26.COV2.S vaccine versus placebo. DNA of the CDR3: TGTGCCAGCAGCTACGGACTAGCGGATCGCTATGAGCAGTTCTTC. Translating it yields CASSYGLADRYEQFF.